This entry features one T cell receptor beta chain sequence. Its antigen remains unidentified. Both 60 Vbeta primers and 13 Jbeta primers went into the PCR. The assay was immunoSEQ multiplex PCR, and TCRdb's table has in-frame clones only and misses some. The data show about 150,000 clones, more than 60% seen once. The source of the sample is a study of cytomegalovirus exposure and HLA in healthy donors. Study-wide points: A later analysis linked 16,951 TCR beta sequences to HLA alleles at 0.05 false discovery rate. Most TCR beta V segments were productive about 90% or about 30% of the time in an earlier analysis.

The germline CDR1 and CDR2 sequences are SGDLS and YYNGEE. J was trimmed by 1 base and V by 0 bases; bases with no gene match: 3. The CDR3 sequence is 16 residues long. This sequence originates from a woman aged 55 to 70 in good health and CMV-seronegative. This sequence joins TRBV9 and TRBJ2-5, with TRBD2 identical over 10 bases. The sequenced material came from PBMCs. CDR3 protein: CASSVALAGTQETQYF. The CDR3 nucleotides read TGTGCCAGCAGCGTAGCACTAGCGGGGACCCAAGAGACCCAGTACTTC.